Each of the 20 T cell receptor beta chains below was sequenced from the same sample in a study of graft-versus-host responses after intestinal transplantation. Clones were read by immunoSEQ multiplex PCR, and TCRdb kept only the in-frame ones, dropping some. Of tens of thousands of clones detected, roughly 90% appear once; the ten largest clones hold around 0.11%. No antigen has been identified for these receptors. Sequences were derived from unstimulated CD4+ T cells sorted from spleen or lymph node cells, sampled before intestinal transplant. The receptor set was obtained from a human donor who received an intestinal transplant.

J is TRBJ1-5 and V is TRBV7-9, with a possible D match to TRBD1 (6 bases). Trimming removed 1 base from V and 2 bases from J, with 12 bases in between. Germline V gene sequence: CDR1 SEHNR, CDR2 FQNEAQ (reference sequence). The CDR3 runs to 16 residues. The chain's CDR3 is CASSLGSGAGNQPQHF. DNA for the CDR3: TGTGCCAGCAGCTTAGGTTCAGGGGCTGGCAATCAGCCCCAGCATTTT.

This clone was picked up a small number of times. The gene calls are TRBV6-1 and TRBJ1-5; D is perhaps TRBD1 (5 bases). Germline CDR1 MNHNS, CDR2 SASEGT. The CDR3 has 15 residues. With 7 bases removed from V and 4 bases from J, the gap between germline ends came to 17 bases. The CDR3 DNA reads TGTGCCAGCATCCCCGGCGGGGCGGGTAATCAGCCCCAGCATTTT. This codes for CASIPGGAGNQPQHF.

The chain joins TRBV6-5 to TRBJ1-4; D perhaps matches TRBD1 (6 bases). The germline V and J ends were trimmed by 0 bases and 7 bases, with 9 bases remaining between them. This CDR3 contains 14 residues. CDR1 and CDR2 from the germline V gene are MNHEY and SVGAGI. CDR3 coding DNA: TGTGCCAGCAGTTACTCCAGGGGTCTTGAAAAACTGTTTTTT. Protein sequence: CASSYSRGLEKLFF.

The genes are TRBV7-3 and TRBJ2-6, with D perhaps matching TRBD1 (6 bases). Germline V gives CDR1 SGHTA, CDR2 FQGTGA. The CDR3 spans 17 residues. V lost 4 bases and J 0 bases, leaving 13 bases between the germline ends. CDR3 nucleotides: TGTGCCAGCAGCTCAGGGGTCCCCGGCTCTGGGGCCAACGTCCTGACTTTC. This sequence encodes CASSSGVPGSGANVLTF.

About this clone: One end of the junction does not line up with germline, which may come from a read error. The J gene is TRBJ1-6, the V gene TRBV6-5, with D perhaps TRBD1 (6 bases). In germline, CDR1 is MNHEY, CDR2 SVGAGI. The CDR3 is 16 residues long. CDR3 DNA: TGTGCCAGCAGTTACTCGAACAGGGTTTATAATTCACCCCCCCACTTT. It translates to CASSYSNRVYNSPPHF.

This rearrangement joins TRBV25-1 to TRBJ2-7, with 13 bases that match TRBD2. The CDR3 is made up of 16 amino acids. The germline gives CDR1 MGHDK, CDR2 SYGVNS. Losses at the gene ends were 6 bases for V and 5 bases for J; bases not matched to a gene: 10. This chain's CDR3 is CASSEMTGTSGDEQYF. As DNA, the CDR3 is TGTGCCAGCAGCGAGATGACCGGGACTAGCGGGGACGAGCAGTACTTC.

This chain connects TRBV5-6 to TRBJ1-2; D not resolved. The CDR3 loop spans 12 amino acids. The V gene's germline CDR1 is SGHDT and CDR2 YYEEEE. V was shortened by 6 bases and J by 4 bases, with 10 bases between the two germline ends. The CDR3 here is CASTWEGYGYTF. The CDR3 DNA is TGTGCCAGCACCTGGGAGGGCTATGGCTACACCTTC.

The chain recombines TRBV18 with TRBJ2-1; 8 positions agree with TRBD2. Losses at the gene ends were 2 bases for V and 0 bases for J; bases not matched to a gene: 0. The germline gives CDR1 KGHSH, CDR2 LQKENI. The CDR3 is made up of 15 amino acids. CDR3: CASSPGTSSYNEQFF. CDR3 DNA: TGTGCCAGCTCACCAGGGACTAGCTCCTACAATGAGCAGTTCTTC.

J is TRBJ2-5 and V is TRBV25-1; 11 nucleotides line up with TRBD2. J lost 5 bases, V lost 4 bases, and 6 bases had no gene match. The CDR3 consists of 15 residues. The germline gives CDR1 MGHDK, CDR2 SYGVNS. CDR3 protein: CASSVLAGGSETQYF. CDR3 bases: TGTGCCAGCAGTGTTCTAGCGGGGGGTTCGGAGACCCAGTACTTC. Filled out from reference TRBV25-1 and TRBJ2-5, the complete variable domain reads EADIYQTPRYLVIGTGKKITLECSQTMGHDKMYWYQQDPGMELHLIHYSYGVNSTEKGDLSSESTVSRIRTEHFPLTLESARPSHTSQYLCASSVLAGGSETQYFGPGTRLLVL.

The genes are TRBV11-2 and TRBJ2-7; D is undetermined. Germline assignment: CDR1 SGHAT and CDR2 FQNNGV. The CDR3 is 11 residues long. Trimming removed 4 bases at V and 2 bases at J, with 3 bases between. CDR3 nucleotide sequence: TGTGCCAGCAGCTCCACCTACGAGCAGTACTTC. Encoded protein: CASSSTYEQYF.

This clone was seen only once. The V gene is TRBV18, the J gene TRBJ1-2; D ambiguous. The V gene's germline CDR1 is KGHSH and CDR2 LQKENI. The CDR3 runs to 13 residues. Trimming cost V 4 bases and J 6 bases, with 12 bases left between them. For the CDR3, the DNA is TGTGCCAGCTCACACGACATATTCCATGGCTACACCTTC. It specifies CASSHDIFHGYTF. The whole variable domain, remainder taken from reference TRBV18 and TRBJ1-2, is NAGVMQNPRHLVRRRGQEARLRCSPMKGHSHVYWYRQLPEEGLKFMVYLQKENIIDESGMPKERFSAEFPKEGPSILRIQQVVRGDSAAYFCASSHDIFHGYTFGSGTRLTVV.

The V call is TRBV4-1, the J call TRBJ2-3; the match to TRBD1 covers 8 bases. The CDR3 sequence is 17 residues long. Trimming at V came to 3 bases and at J to 2 bases, leaving 10 bases not matched to a gene. From germline, CDR1 is MGHRA and CDR2 YSYEKL. CDR3 residues: CASSHGKGQGLTDTQYF. As DNA, the CDR3 is TGCGCCAGCAGCCACGGCAAAGGACAGGGCCTCACAGATACGCAGTATTTT.

This chain uses TRBV4-1 with TRBJ1-3; D may be TRBD1 (6 bases). In germline, CDR1 is MGHRA, CDR2 YSYEKL. V gave up 1 base and J gave up 2 bases, with 9 bases separating them. This CDR3 is built from 15 residues. CDR3 in amino acids: CASSQVTGPGNTIYF. The CDR3 DNA is TGCGCCAGCAGCCAAGTAACAGGGCCTGGAAACACCATATATTTT.

V usage is TRBV20-1 and J usage is TRBJ1-5; D not resolved. CDR1 DFQATT and CDR2 SNEGSKA come from the germline V gene (reference sequence). V was pared by 0 bases and J by 9 bases, with 6 bases between. The CDR3 consists of 11 residues. CDR3 sequence: CSARDFGPQHF. The CDR3 region has the DNA TGCAGTGCTAGAGATTTCGGGCCCCAGCATTTT.

This chain uses TRBV25-1 with TRBJ1-2; unclear D gene. V was pared by 5 bases and J by 6 bases, with 10 bases between. Germline CDR1 and CDR2: MGHDK and SYGVNS. The CDR3 has 12 residues. DNA for the CDR3: TGTGCCAGCAGTTCCCCCGAGCATGGCTACACCTTC. Translation gives CASSSPEHGYTF.

V is TRBV12-5 and J is TRBJ2-7; D perhaps matches TRBD1 (6 bases). The CDR3 extends over 13 amino acids. V lost 5 bases to trimming and J lost 3 bases, with 11 bases between them. Germline V lookup: CDR1 LGHNT, CDR2 FRNRAP. The CDR3, as DNA: TGTGCTAGTGGTGCTCAGGGGATCTACGAGCAGTACTTC. Protein sequence: CASGAQGIYEQYF.

The chain carries TRBV7-8 and TRBJ2-2, with 9 bases fitting TRBD2. Losses at the gene ends were 2 bases for V and 4 bases for J; bases not matched to a gene: 2. Germline CDR1 is SGHVS and CDR2 is FQNEAQ. There are 15 residues in the CDR3. The CDR3 nucleotides read TGTGCCAGCAGCTTAAGACTAGCGGTCACCGGGGAGCTGTTTTTT. Encoded protein: CASSLRLAVTGELFF.

The V gene is TRBV29-1, the J gene TRBJ2-3; TRBD1 matches at 7 bases. The J segment lost 3 bases and the V segment lost 6 bases, leaving 9 bases of the junction unmatched. The CDR3 runs 14 residues. CDR1 is SQVTM and CDR2 is ANQGSEA in the germline V gene. In DNA, the CDR3 is TGCAGCGTGTCACAGGGGACAGTAACAGATACGCAGTATTTT. Encoded protein: CSVSQGTVTDTQYF.

This sequence joins TRBV15 and TRBJ2-7; unclear D gene. The CDR3 is made up of 15 amino acids. Trimming took off 0 bases at V and 0 bases at J, with 9 bases between the two ends. Germline-derived CDR1 and CDR2 are LNHNV and YYDKDF (reference sequence). The CDR3 here is CATSRDKTRSYEQYF. The CDR3 nucleotides are TGTGCCACCAGCAGAGATAAGACACGCTCCTACGAGCAGTACTTC. The full variable domain, with the rest looked up from reference TRBV15 and TRBJ2-7, is DAMVIQNPRYQVTQFGKPVTLSCSQTLNHNVMYWYQQKSSQAPKLLFHYYDKDFNNEADTPDNFQSRRPNTSFCFLDIRSPGLGDTAMYLCATSRDKTRSYEQYFGPGTRLTVT.

The chain couples TRBV4-1 to TRBJ1-2; D ambiguous. The CDR3 has 15 residues. V dropped 2 bases and J dropped 3 bases, with 13 bases sitting between them. Germline loops: CDR1 MGHRA, CDR2 YSYEKL. CDR3 loop: CASSQLYGAYYGYTF. DNA of the CDR3: TGCGCCAGCAGCCAACTCTACGGAGCATACTATGGCTACACCTTC.